This TCR beta chain was captured by sequencing in a study of radiation and T cells in renal cell carcinoma. To note about this clone: Its target is unknown.

Overall study findings and caveats: In blood, top tumor clones expanded by 2 weeks, shrinking by 4. Baseline intratumoral clonotype presence is unknown without pretreatment biopsies.

Only in-frame clones appear in the TCRdb table, and some are missing; sequencing was by immunoSEQ multiplex PCR. The sample has 80,000 or so clones, 80% to 90% seen once. Time point in this sample: blood 4 weeks post-SBRT, at nephrectomy. The treatment is: 15 Gy SBRT to primary tumor, nephrectomy 4 weeks later. This renal cell carcinoma was of the clear cell type. The source of this sequence is a woman aged 70-85 years with renal cell carcinoma. This material consisted of blood, taken from a patient whose treatment included radiotherapy and nephrectomy.

The CDR3 DNA is TGTGCCAGCAGCGGGGGCATAACCAAGGGAAAACTGTTTTTT. Its protein product is CASSGGITKGKLFF. The chain joins TRBV4-2 to TRBJ1-4; tentative D call: TRBD1 (6 bases). Trimming removed 5 bases at V and 10 bases at J, with 17 bases between. Germline CDR1 is LGHNA and CDR2 is YNFKEQ. The CDR3 runs 14 residues.